These 30 T cell receptor beta chains came from one sample sequenced in a study of shared clonotypes between healthy human individuals. Repertoires were generated with immunoSEQ multiplex PCR, while TCRdb's copy carries only in-frame clones and drops some. The sample consists of approximately 2,300,000 clones, 85% to 95% of them appearing once. The sample consisted of naive CD4+ T cells from PBMCs. Subset specified: CD45RA+ positively selected. Receptor source: a man aged 18 to 29 in good health. Some clones in this sample may be carry-over from other donors' samples.

The chain has TRBV9 and TRBJ1-1; no clear D gene. The V end lost 3 bases, the J end lost 5 bases, and 11 bases lay between the germline ends. The V gene's germline CDR1 is SGDLS and CDR2 YYNGEE. The CDR3 contains 13 residues. CDR3 coding DNA: TGTGCCAGCAGCGCACATGACGGGACTGAAGCTTTCTTT. Translating gives CASSAHDGTEAFF.

The chain is built from TRBV25-1 and TRBJ2-3, with 7 bases matching TRBD1. The CDR3 sequence is 11 residues long. Germline trimming cut 9 bases from V and 5 bases from J; bases unmatched to any gene: 2. Germline V lookup: CDR1 MGHDK, CDR2 SYGVNS. CDR3 protein: CARQGLDTQYF. As DNA, the CDR3 is TGTGCCAGACAGGGGCTAGATACGCAGTATTTT.

V gene TRBV7-2 combines with J gene TRBJ1-4, with D possibly matching TRBD1 (5 bases). Looked up from germline, CDR1 is SGHTA and CDR2 is FQGNSA. The V gene lost 3 bases and the J gene lost 5 bases, with 10 bases spanning the gap. This CDR3 comprises 14 residues. The CDR3 bases are TGTGCCAGCAGCTTCAGGGCAGCGAATGAAAAACTGTTTTTT. Encoded protein: CASSFRAANEKLFF.

The rearrangement joins TRBV7-3 to TRBJ1-2; the D gene is possibly TRBD1 (5 bases). Trimming cost V 3 bases and J 7 bases, with 12 bases left between them. The length of the CDR3 is 13 residues. Germline lookup yields CDR1 SGHTA and CDR2 FQGTGA. CDR3 in amino acids: CASSLEGTIGYTF. The CDR3 DNA is TGTGCCAGCAGCTTGGAGGGGACGATTGGCTACACCTTC.

V gene TRBV6-5 combines with J gene TRBJ2-4; 8 bases are shared with TRBD2. This CDR3 comprises 16 residues. J gave up 3 bases and V 2 bases, and 6 bases lay outside the gene matches. Germline assignment: CDR1 MNHEY and CDR2 SVGAGI. The CDR3 DNA reads as TGTGCCAGCAGTTACAGCGGGAGTGGGGGCAAAAACATTCAGTACTTC. Its protein is CASSYSGSGGKNIQYF.

The chain links TRBV7-3 to TRBJ2-2; 8 nucleotides align to TRBD2. CDR1 is SGHTA, CDR2 FQGTGA, per germline. J gave up 6 bases and V 5 bases, and 5 bases lay outside the gene matches. There are 14 residues in the CDR3. CDR3 sequence reads: CASSPPSGPGELFF. The CDR3 region has the DNA TGTGCCAGCAGCCCCCCTAGCGGGCCCGGGGAGCTGTTTTTT. Based on the CDR3 plus reference TRBV7-3 and TRBJ2-2, the full variable domain is GAGVSQTPSNKVTEKGKYVELRCDPISGHTALYWYRQSLGQGPEFLIYFQGTGAADDSGLPNDRFFAVRPEGSVSTLKIQRTERGDSAVYLCASSPPSGPGELFFGEGSRLTVL.

V and J are TRBV7-9 and TRBJ2-1; D may be TRBD1 (7 bases). This CDR3 spans 13 amino acids. The germline V and J ends were trimmed by 5 bases and 6 bases, with 11 bases remaining between them. Germline V lookup: CDR1 SEHNR, CDR2 FQNEAQ (reference sequence). CDR3 sequence: CASSPRGANEQFF. The CDR3 nucleotides read TGTGCCAGCAGCCCCAGGGGGGCCAATGAGCAGTTCTTC.

The rearrangement uses TRBV6-1 and TRBJ1-1; TRBD1 is a possible D gene (5 bases). Germline V gives CDR1 MNHNS, CDR2 SASEGT. The CDR3 contains 16 residues. Between the trimmed V and J ends, which lost 3 bases and 1 base, there was a span of 15 bases. CDR3 nucleotides: TGTGCCAGCAGTGACCTCCGACGGAGGGGGAACACTGAAGCTTTCTTT. Translation gives CASSDLRRRGNTEAFF.

A word on this clone: An end of the junction does not agree with germline; a read error may underlie this. The chain uses TRBV10-3 and TRBJ2-7; 7 nucleotides line up with TRBD1. In germline, CDR1 is ENHRY, CDR2 SYGVKD. CDR3 length: 14 residues. CDR3 in amino acids: CAIWDSPLTYGQYF. The DNA for the CDR3 is TGTGCCATCTGGGACAGCCCCTTGACCTACGGGCAGTACTTC.

This rearrangement joins TRBV4-1 to TRBJ2-1; the match to TRBD2 covers 8 bases. This CDR3 has 15 residues. The germline CDR1 and CDR2 sequences are MGHRA and YSYEKL. V gave up 4 bases and J gave up 10 bases; unmatched junction bases: 12. The CDR3 sequence is CASSPSGSLMEEQFF. DNA for the CDR3: TGCGCCAGCAGCCCCAGCGGGAGTCTTATGGAGGAGCAGTTCTTC.

This chain uses TRBV10-1 with TRBJ2-7, with TRBD1 identical over 7 bases. Losses at the gene ends were 6 bases for V and 5 bases for J; bases not matched to a gene: 10. The CDR3 has 14 amino acids. The V gene's germline CDR1 is WNHNN and CDR2 SYGVQD (reference sequence). DNA of the CDR3: TGCGCCAGCAGCAAGACAGGGTCAAATAACGAGCAGTACTTC. Translated: CASSKTGSNNEQYF.

The genes are TRBV18 and TRBJ2-1, with D possibly TRBD2 on 5 matching bases. This CDR3 comprises 14 residues. Germline CDR1 is KGHSH and CDR2 is LQKENI. Trimming removed 4 bases at V and 4 bases at J, with 11 bases between. CDR3 bases: TGTGCCAGCTCACAACGCGGGTCTTACAATGAGCAGTTCTTC. Its translation is CASSQRGSYNEQFF. The complete variable domain, with remaining parts taken from reference TRBV18 and TRBJ2-1, reads NAGVMQNPRHLVRRRGQEARLRCSPMKGHSHVYWYRQLPEEGLKFMVYLQKENIIDESGMPKERFSAEFPKEGPSILRIQQVVRGDSAAYFCASSQRGSYNEQFFGPGTRLTVL.

The V call is TRBV6-5, the J call TRBJ1-1; 7 bases are a match to TRBD1. The CDR3 loop spans 15 amino acids. J was trimmed by 11 bases and V by 4 bases; bases with no gene match: 16. Germline CDR1 and CDR2: MNHEY and SVGAGI. CDR3: CASSSDRAGGFGAFF. In DNA form, the CDR3 reads TGTGCCAGCAGTTCCGACAGGGCCGGGGGTTTTGGGGCTTTCTTT.

The rearrangement links TRBV27 to TRBJ2-7; D remains ambiguous. The CDR3 is made up of 12 amino acids. Trimming removed 1 base from V and 7 bases from J, with 8 bases in between. Germline V CDR1 and CDR2: MNHEY, SMNVEV (reference sequence). Written as DNA, the CDR3 is TGTGCCAGCAGTTTATGGGGTCGGGAGCAGTACTTC. It specifies CASSLWGREQYF.

The V call is TRBV11-2, the J call TRBJ2-5, with TRBD2 matching 7 bases. The CDR3 is made up of 15 amino acids. With V trimmed by 0 bases and J by 1 base, 2 bases remained unmatched. Germline values: CDR1 SGHAT, CDR2 FQNNGV. The CDR3 coding sequence is TGTGCCAGCAGCTTAGATGGGAGGGTCCAAGAGACCCAGTACTTC. Its protein product is CASSLDGRVQETQYF.

This chain uses TRBV18 with TRBJ2-4; TRBD1 agrees at 8 bases. J lost 6 bases, V lost 3 bases, and 7 bases had no gene match. The V gene's germline CDR1 is KGHSH and CDR2 LQKENI. The CDR3 is 15 residues long. In DNA, the CDR3 is TGTGCCAGCTCACCTGGAAGGGGGACAGGAAACATTCAGTACTTC. Its translation is CASSPGRGTGNIQYF.

This chain uses TRBV6-1 with TRBJ2-2; 9 nucleotides line up with TRBD2. The CDR3 extends over 14 amino acids. Trimming took 7 bases from V and 6 from J; bases not matched to a gene: 6. Per the germline V gene, CDR1 is MNHNS and CDR2 is SASEGT. Written as DNA, the CDR3 is TGTGCCAGCACGGCGGGAGGGCCCGCCGGGGAGCTGTTTTTT. It yields the protein CASTAGGPAGELFF.

This chain connects TRBV5-4 to TRBJ1-2, with 8 bases that match TRBD1. Germline loops: CDR1 SGHNT, CDR2 YYREEE (reference sequence). There are 14 residues in the CDR3. The V and J ends lost 4 bases and 8 bases, in that order; junction bases with no gene match: 10. The CDR3 sequence is CASSEGQAPGGYTF. The CDR3, as DNA: TGTGCCAGCAGCGAGGGACAGGCCCCGGGAGGCTACACCTTC.

V usage is TRBV4-3 and J usage is TRBJ2-3; 8 nucleotides match TRBD2. CDR3 length equals 15 residues. Germline CDR1 reads LGHNA; CDR2 reads YSLEER. V gave up 3 bases and J gave up 6 bases; unmatched junction bases: 8. CDR3 sequence reads: CASSQQGASGDTQYF. In DNA form, the CDR3 reads TGCGCCAGCAGCCAGCAAGGCGCTAGCGGGGATACGCAGTATTTT.

The chain couples TRBV7-9 to TRBJ1-2; D gene ambiguous. CDR1 and CDR2 from the germline V gene are SEHNR and FQNEAQ (reference sequence). V was shortened by 0 bases and J by 2 bases, with 7 bases between the two germline ends. This CDR3 region has 14 residues. CDR3 in amino acids: CASSLARVNYGYTF. DNA of the CDR3: TGTGCCAGCAGCTTAGCCCGGGTGAACTATGGCTACACCTTC.

The chain combines TRBV6-6 with TRBJ2-1; D gene uncertain. The CDR3 is 13 amino acids. Germline CDR1 is MNHNY and CDR2 is SVGAGI (reference sequence). V was shortened by 6 bases and J by 8 bases, with 14 bases between the two germline ends. For the CDR3, the DNA is TGTGCCAGCAGATTCCCGCCGTCCGATGAGCAGTTCTTC. Its protein is CASRFPPSDEQFF.

The genes are TRBV28 and TRBJ2-7; D may match TRBD1 or TRBD2 (6 bases each). Germline CDR1 reads MDHEN; CDR2 reads SYDVKM. V lost 1 base, J lost 5 bases, and 12 bases lay in between. The CDR3 spans 14 residues. In DNA, the CDR3 is TGTGCCAGCAGTTTATTCTGGGGGGCCCACGAGCAGTACTTC. This codes for CASSLFWGAHEQYF. Based on the CDR3 plus reference TRBV28 and TRBJ2-7, the full variable domain is DVKVTQSSRYLVKRTGEKVFLECVQDMDHENMFWYRQDPGLGLRLIYFSYDVKMKEKGDIPEGYSVSREKKERFSLILESASTNQTSMYLCASSLFWGAHEQYFGPGTRLTVT.

The V and J genes are TRBV28 and TRBJ2-3; 10 positions agree with TRBD1. This CDR3 spans 14 amino acids. Per the germline V gene, CDR1 is MDHEN and CDR2 is SYDVKM. Germline trimming cut 4 bases from V and 9 bases from J; bases unmatched to any gene: 7. CDR3 region: CASSSTGGQLTQYF. As DNA, the CDR3 is TGTGCCAGCAGTTCGACAGGGGGCCAGTTAACGCAGTATTTT.

This chain connects TRBV5-1 to TRBJ2-7; a possible D gene is TRBD1 (5 bases). The CDR3 is 14 amino acids. Germline V gene sequence: CDR1 SGHRS, CDR2 YFSETQ. V gave up 7 bases and J gave up 2 bases, with 16 bases separating them. The CDR3 here is CASSWQGPTYEQYF. CDR3 sequence (DNA): TGCGCCAGCTCTTGGCAGGGTCCAACCTACGAGCAGTACTTC. The entire variable domain, with the rest obtained from reference TRBV5-1 and TRBJ2-7, is as follows: KAGVTQTPRYLIKTRGQQVTLSCSPISGHRSVSWYQQTPGQGLQFLFEYFSETQRNKGNFPGRFSGRQFSNSRSEMNVSTLELGDSALYLCASSWQGPTYEQYFGPGTRLTVT.

The chain carries TRBV5-5 and TRBJ1-1; D is unclear. Germline values: CDR1 SGHKS, CDR2 YYEKEE (reference sequence). The V end was cut by 0 bases, the J end by 7 bases, with 13 bases between. The CDR3 has 14 residues. Written as DNA, the CDR3 is TGTGCCAGCAGCTTGGCATGGCAGGTCCTTGAAGCTTTCTTT. Encoded protein: CASSLAWQVLEAFF.

The chain recombines TRBV11-2 with TRBJ2-3, with 9 bases aligning to TRBD1. J lost 4 bases, V lost 3 bases, and 2 bases had no gene match. This CDR3 contains 14 residues. The germline CDR1 and CDR2 sequences are SGHAT and FQNNGV. The CDR3 bases are TGTGCCAGCAGCTTGGACAGGGGCTCAGATACGCAGTATTTT. This sequence encodes CASSLDRGSDTQYF.

Turning to this clone: The sample holds other DNA sequences that translate to the same CDR3. CDR3 sequence: CASSLDGYSNQPQHF. Written as DNA, the CDR3 is TGCGCCAGCAGCTTGGATGGCTATAGCAATCAGCCCCAGCATTTT. The chain is built from TRBV5-1 and TRBJ1-5, with D hard to call. V gave up 0 bases and J gave up 0 bases, with 7 bases separating them. CDR1 is SGHRS and CDR2 is YFSETQ in the germline V gene. The CDR3 runs 15 residues.

The rearrangement uses TRBV23-1 and TRBJ2-2; D is possibly TRBD2 (5 bases). TRBV23-1 is known as an ORF, though its function is uncertain. The CDR3 has 13 amino acids. Deletions cut 11 bases from V and 2 bases from J, with 12 bases between. The CDR3 here is CAPLGVNTGELFF. CDR3 DNA sequence: TGCGCCCCACTCGGGGTAAACACCGGGGAGCTGTTTTTT.

The chain joins TRBV28 to TRBJ1-2, with 11 bases matching TRBD1. This CDR3 spans 17 amino acids. J lost 8 bases, V lost 2 bases, and 13 bases had no gene match. Germline V gene data show CDR1 as MDHEN and CDR2 as SYDVKM. Here the CDR3 reads CASSLARTGGPAWGYTF. CDR3 bases: TGTGCCAGCAGTTTAGCCCGGACAGGGGGCCCTGCCTGGGGCTACACCTTC.

On this clone itself: Other DNA sequences within the sample encode an identical CDR3. The chain links TRBV11-2 to TRBJ2-1; TRBD1 matches 10 bases. The J segment lost 2 bases and the V segment lost 5 bases, leaving 3 bases of the junction unmatched. In germline, CDR1 is SGHAT, CDR2 FQNNGV. This CDR3 is built from 15 residues. Here the CDR3 DNA reads TGTGCCAGCAGCCTGGGACAGGGGACCTACAATGAGCAGTTCTTC. This encodes CASSLGQGTYNEQFF.